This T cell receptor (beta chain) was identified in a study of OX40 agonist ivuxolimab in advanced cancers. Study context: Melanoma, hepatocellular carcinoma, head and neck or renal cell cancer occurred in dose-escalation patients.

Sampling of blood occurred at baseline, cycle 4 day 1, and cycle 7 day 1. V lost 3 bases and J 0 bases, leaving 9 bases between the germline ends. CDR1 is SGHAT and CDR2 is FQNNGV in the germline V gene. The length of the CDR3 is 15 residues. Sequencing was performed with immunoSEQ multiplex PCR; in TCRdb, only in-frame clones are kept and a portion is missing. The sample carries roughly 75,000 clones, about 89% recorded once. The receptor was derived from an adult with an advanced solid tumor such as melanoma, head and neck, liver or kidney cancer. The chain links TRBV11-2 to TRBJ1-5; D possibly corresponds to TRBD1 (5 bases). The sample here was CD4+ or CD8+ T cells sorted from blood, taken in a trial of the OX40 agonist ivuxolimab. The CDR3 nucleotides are TGTGCCAGCAGCTTTTCACAGGATAGCAATCAGCCCCAGCATTTT. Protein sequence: CASSFSQDSNQPQHF. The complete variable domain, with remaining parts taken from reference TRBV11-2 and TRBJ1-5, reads EAGVAQSPRYKIIEKRQSVAFWCNPISGHATLYWYQQILGQGPKLLIQFQNNGVVDDSQLPKDRFSAERLKGVDSTLKIQPAKLEDSAVYLCASSFSQDSNQPQHFGDGTRLSIL.